The 21 T cell receptor beta chains reported below all come from one sample, sequenced in a study of cytomegalovirus exposure and HLA in healthy donors. Primers for the PCR totalled 60 Vbeta and 13 Jbeta. Using immunoSEQ multiplex PCR, the repertoire was profiled, and TCRdb retains in-frame clones only, with some absent. This table lists 100,000 to 150,000 clones. Source material: PBMCs. The receptor source for this set is a man under 40 in good health and CMV-seronegative.

The chain uses TRBV11-2 and TRBJ2-5; 15 positions agree with TRBD2. Germline loops: CDR1 SGHAT, CDR2 FQNNGV. J was trimmed by 5 bases and V by 0 bases; bases with no gene match: 1. This CDR3 is built from 16 residues. CDR3 sequence: CASSLDGTSGRETQYF. CDR3 nucleotide sequence: TGTGCCAGCAGCTTAGATGGGACTAGCGGGAGGGAGACCCAGTACTTC.

This sequence joins TRBV7-9 and TRBJ2-7, with D unclear. The CDR3 is 16 residues long. Germline CDR1 SEHNR, CDR2 FQNEAQ (reference sequence). V was trimmed by 5 bases and J by 0 bases, leaving 17 bases between them. The CDR3 spells CASSAPEERPSYEQYF. The DNA of the CDR3 is TGTGCCAGCAGCGCACCCGAAGAGCGCCCCTCCTACGAGCAGTACTTC.

The rearrangement uses TRBV7-2 and TRBJ1-1; a weak D match, TRBD1 (6 bases). Trimming took off 5 bases at V and 4 bases at J, with 11 bases between the two ends. Per germline, CDR1 SGHTA and CDR2 FQGNSA. The CDR3 is made up of 13 amino acids. CDR3 residues: CASSENRVTEAFF. The CDR3 bases are TGTGCCAGCAGCGAAAACAGGGTCACTGAAGCTTTCTTT. Using reference TRBV7-2 and TRBJ1-1 for the parts outside the CDR3, the full variable domain is GAGVSQSPSNKVTEKGKDVELRCDPISGHTALYWYRQSLGQGLEFLIYFQGNSAPDKSGLPSDRFSAERTGGSVSTLTIQRTQQEDSAVYLCASSENRVTEAFFGQGTRLTVV.

The J gene is TRBJ2-7, the V gene TRBV11-2, with 8 positions matching TRBD1. The germline V gene has CDR1 SGHAT and CDR2 FQNNGV. Trimming cost V 0 bases and J 0 bases; bases outside gene matches: 7. This CDR3 comprises 17 residues. The CDR3 DNA sequence: TGTGCCAGCAGCTTAGATTACCGGGACAGGAGCTCCTACGAGCAGTACTTC. It encodes CASSLDYRDRSSYEQYF.

V and J are TRBV4-1 and TRBJ2-5; 7 bases fit TRBD1. This CDR3 region has 16 residues. Per the germline V gene, CDR1 is MGHRA and CDR2 is YSYEKL. V lost 0 bases, J lost 4 bases, and 8 bases stayed unmatched. CDR3 amino acids: CASSQDQGVEGETQYF. The CDR3 bases are TGCGCCAGCAGCCAAGATCAGGGGGTAGAAGGAGAGACCCAGTACTTC.

The CDR3 loop reads CATSRGPNNEQFF. DNA for the CDR3: TGTGCCACCAGCAGAGGCCCTAACAATGAGCAGTTCTTC. The chain combines TRBV15 with TRBJ2-1, with unresolved D. Germline assignment: CDR1 LNHNV and CDR2 YYDKDF (reference sequence). The CDR3 runs to 13 residues. V was trimmed by 1 base and J by 5 bases, leaving 6 bases between them.

The genes are TRBV5-4 and TRBJ2-3; 14 nucleotides agree with TRBD2. V dropped 4 bases and J dropped 8; count of bases not matched to a gene: 12. The V gene's germline CDR1 is SGHNT and CDR2 YYREEE (reference sequence). The CDR3 contains 17 residues. The CDR3 reads CASSHGLAGGTSRTQYF. The CDR3 DNA follows: TGTGCCAGCAGCCACGGACTAGCGGGAGGTACTTCGCGTACGCAGTATTTT.

The chain is built from TRBV28 and TRBJ1-1; D not resolved. Deletions cut 2 bases from V and 8 bases from J, with 6 bases between. In germline, CDR1 is MDHEN, CDR2 SYDVKM. The CDR3 sequence is 11 residues long. The DNA for the CDR3 is TGTGCCAGCAGTTTAACGCGGGAAGCTTTCTTT. Translated: CASSLTREAFF.

The genes are TRBV5-6 and TRBJ1-4, with 8 bases identical to TRBD1. J was trimmed by 0 bases and V by 4 bases; bases with no gene match: 5. The germline gives CDR1 SGHDT, CDR2 YYEEEE. The CDR3 totals 16 residues. The CDR3: CASSSTGGATNEKLFF. The CDR3 DNA reads as TGTGCCAGCAGCAGTACAGGGGGTGCAACTAATGAAAAACTGTTTTTT.

The chain couples TRBV7-9 to TRBJ2-3, with TRBD2 matching over 7 bases. The V segment lost 5 bases and the J segment 1 base; nucleotides outside the gene matches: 9. Germline V CDR1 and CDR2: SEHNR, FQNEAQ (reference sequence). This CDR3 region has 16 residues. CDR3 nucleotide sequence: TGTGCCAGCAGCCCTCGCCTAGCGGATCGCACAGATACGCAGTATTTT. Translated, it gives CASSPRLADRTDTQYF.

The rearrangement joins TRBV5-4 to TRBJ2-7; 12 bases map to TRBD2. This CDR3 has 15 residues. The germline V gene has CDR1 SGHNT and CDR2 YYREEE (reference sequence). The V gene end was trimmed by 4 bases and the J gene end by 1 base; junction bases not matched to a gene: 3. CDR3 amino acids: CASSLTSGRSYEQYF. CDR3 DNA sequence: TGTGCCAGCAGCCTGACTAGCGGGAGATCCTACGAGCAGTACTTC.

CDR3 bases: TGTGCCAGCAGCCCGCCTTTAGGGGGAACTACGGAAGGGGCCAACGTCCTGACTTTC. Protein product: CASSPPLGGTTEGANVLTF. The chain combines TRBV14 with TRBJ2-6; perhaps TRBD1 as D (6 bases). Germline V gene data show CDR1 as SGHDN and CDR2 as FVKESK. The CDR3 is 19 amino acids. V was clipped by 4 bases and J by 4 bases, with 23 bases between them.

The J gene is TRBJ1-1, the V gene TRBV19, with D possibly matching TRBD1 (5 bases). This CDR3 is built from 13 residues. The V and J ends lost 7 bases and 4 bases respectively, with 13 bases between them. From germline, CDR1 is LNHDA and CDR2 SQIVND (reference sequence). The DNA of the CDR3 is TGTGCCAGTAAGCCGTCGGGGGTCACTGAAGCTTTCTTT. It encodes CASKPSGVTEAFF.

The chain joins TRBV30 to TRBJ2-3; possible D gene TRBD1, 6 bases. Germline V lookup: CDR1 GTSNPN, CDR2 SVGIG (reference sequence). The CDR3 is made up of 16 amino acids. The germline V and J ends were trimmed by 3 bases and 0 bases, with 16 bases remaining between them. CDR3 amino acids: CAWRRQGPRSTDTQYF. The CDR3 nucleotides read TGTGCCTGGAGGAGGCAGGGGCCAAGGAGCACAGATACGCAGTATTTT.

The V and J genes are TRBV28 and TRBJ2-7; D is undetermined. The CDR3 is 13 residues long. V gave up 3 bases and J gave up 0 bases, with 6 bases separating them. The germline gives CDR1 MDHEN, CDR2 SYDVKM. In DNA, the CDR3 is TGTGCCAGCAGTTTCCACAGCTCCTACGAGCAGTACTTC. Translating it yields CASSFHSSYEQYF.

V usage is TRBV27 and J usage is TRBJ2-1; 9 bases are shared with TRBD1. The germline CDR1 and CDR2 sequences are MNHEY and SMNVEV (reference sequence). The CDR3 length is 17 residues. After removal of 7 bases from V and 8 bases from J, the junction contained 18 bases not matched to a gene. This CDR3 reads CASIPGGTGSGWDEQFF. The CDR3 DNA follows: TGTGCCAGCATCCCCGGGGGGACAGGGAGCGGGTGGGATGAGCAGTTCTTC.

This chain links TRBV30 with TRBJ2-3, with D tentatively TRBD1 (6 bases). CDR3 size: 14 residues. Trimming cost V 5 bases and J 4 bases, with 16 bases left between them. CDR1 GTSNPN and CDR2 SVGIG come from the germline V gene (reference sequence). The CDR3 region is CAWGMKGVSDTQYF. CDR3 coding DNA: TGTGCCTGGGGGATGAAGGGGGTTTCAGATACGCAGTATTTT.

The V call is TRBV5-1, the J call TRBJ1-2; 12 bases are a match to TRBD1. This CDR3 comprises 17 residues. The J segment lost 7 bases and the V segment lost 2 bases, leaving 12 bases of the junction unmatched. Germline lookup yields CDR1 SGHRS and CDR2 YFSETQ. CDR3 protein: CASSLTLTGTGGSGYTF. CDR3 nucleotide sequence: TGCGCCAGCAGCTTAACCTTAACCGGGACAGGGGGCTCTGGCTACACCTTC.

The gene calls are TRBV5-1 and TRBJ2-1, with TRBD1 matching over 7 bases. Germline CDR1 SGHRS, CDR2 YFSETQ. V lost 4 bases and J lost 4; bases outside the gene matches: 11. CDR3 size: 16 residues. The CDR3: CASSNDRVGPYNEQFF. The DNA for the CDR3 is TGCGCCAGCAGCAACGACAGGGTCGGTCCTTACAATGAGCAGTTCTTC.

The chain uses TRBV2 and TRBJ2-2, with D perhaps TRBD2 (5 bases). The germline gives CDR1 SNHLY, CDR2 FYNNEI. With 4 bases removed from V and 1 base from J, the gap between germline ends came to 7 bases. This CDR3 is built from 14 residues. CDR3: CASSVRENTGELFF. CDR3 DNA sequence: TGTGCCAGCAGTGTGAGGGAGAACACCGGGGAGCTGTTTTTT.

The CDR3 region is CASTPLRDRGVEAFF. Written as DNA, the CDR3 is TGTGCCAGCACCCCCCTCCGGGACAGGGGTGTTGAAGCTTTCTTT. The chain is built from TRBV6-5 and TRBJ1-1, with 10 bases identical to TRBD1. V shed 7 bases, J shed 7 bases, and the junction held 12 bases outside the gene matches. The CDR3 totals 15 residues. Germline V gene data show CDR1 as MNHEY and CDR2 as SVGAGI.